This TCR beta chain comes out of a study of T cells in Graves' hyperthyroidism and ophthalmopathy. CDR1 is SGHDT and CDR2 is YYEEEE in the germline V gene. The CDR3 spans 14 residues. V trimming: 2 bases; J trimming: 8 bases; junction bases outside the gene matches: 8. Authors of the study amplified TCR beta CDR3 regions from RNA transcripts. An initial round of RT-PCR targeting the TCR CDR3 relied on the HTBI primer set. TCRdb reanalysed the multiplex PCR reads using MiXCR and keeps one entry per CDR3 protein. The profile shows approximately 490,000 distinct CDR3 sequences, 20% to 25% of them singletons.

The specimen sequenced was blood. The chain links TRBV5-6 to TRBJ2-3; 7 bases match TRBD2. The TCR was taken from a woman between 65 and 79 years old with Graves' ophthalmopathy. The CDR3 nucleotides are TGTGCCAGCAGCTTCTGGGCGGGAGTGGGTACGCAGTATTTT. It specifies CASSFWAGVGTQYF.